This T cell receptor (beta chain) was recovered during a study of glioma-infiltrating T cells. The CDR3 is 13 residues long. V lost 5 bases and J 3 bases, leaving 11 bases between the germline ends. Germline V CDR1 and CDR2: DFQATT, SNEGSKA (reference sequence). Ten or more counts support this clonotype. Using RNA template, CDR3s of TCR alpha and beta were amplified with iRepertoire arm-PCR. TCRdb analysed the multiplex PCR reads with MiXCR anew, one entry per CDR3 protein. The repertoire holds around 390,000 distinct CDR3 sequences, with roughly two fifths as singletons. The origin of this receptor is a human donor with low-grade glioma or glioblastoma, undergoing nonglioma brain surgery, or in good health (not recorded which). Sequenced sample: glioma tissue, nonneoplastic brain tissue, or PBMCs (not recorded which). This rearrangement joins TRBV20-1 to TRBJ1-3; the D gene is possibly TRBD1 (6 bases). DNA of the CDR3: TGCAGTGCTGCCACAGGGTTTGGAAACACCATATATTTT. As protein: CSAATGFGNTIYF.